This T cell receptor (beta chain) was captured by sequencing in a study of radiation and T cells in renal cell carcinoma (dated by TCRdb to between 2020 and 2021). At the level of the whole study: TCR beta sequencing covered some 55 samples in total, comprising about 26 tumors and around 27 peripheral blood samples. The final blood draw was performed at 4 weeks after radiation, at the same time as nephrectomy. Across all 53 samples, roughly 3,700,000 unique CDR3 nucleotide sequences encoding about 2.7 million unique CDR3 amino acid sequences were identified. Here is what the overall study found, with its caveats: The single-armed trial design could not address effects of radiation dose or scheduling on the TCR repertoire. Changes in the blood repertoire were not tracked past 4 weeks after treatment. Top tumor clonotypes rose in blood from baseline to 2 weeks post-radiation, then contracted by 4 weeks, suggesting transient expansion of tumor-resident clones. Because pretreatment tumor biopsies were not available, the study could not determine whether clonotypes were already present within the tumor at baseline.

Worth noting for this clone: It has no known antigen specificity. The input lacks base qualities; no much larger clone sits a single base away.

TCR beta libraries were generated from genomic DNA with the immunoSEQ kit, following the manufacturer's recommendations. To prepare libraries, a first multiplex PCR with proprietary primers was run, followed by a second PCR that added unique barcodes, and a bead cleanup was done after each round. A positive control reaction and a negative control reaction, both provided in the kit, were run with every batch of samples. The final libraries underwent checking on an Agilent 4200 TapeStation D1000 ScreenTape, volumetric pooling, and quantification by qPCR. An Illumina NextSeq500 fitted with a MidOutput 150-cycle cartridge performed the sequencing, running 156 Read1 cycles and 15 Index1 cycles with the kit's custom primers. The pooled library was loaded at 0.95 to 1 pM with about 20% PhiX control spiked in. The authors' analysis ran thus. Vendor-processed data were analyzed in R, with a clonotype defined as all T cells sharing the same CDR3 nucleotide sequence. In the clone abundance analyses, frequencies in each sample were normalized to that sample's 10,000 most abundant clones. Public T cell clones, averaging fewer than five per sample, were removed before analysis. Tumor-enriched clonotypes and baseline blood-enriched clonotypes were defined as those with an abundance difference of at least 32-fold between compartments. Clonotypes expanded or contracted between blood time points were identified with a beta-binomial differential abundance model. Tumor-blood repertoire similarity was measured with the Baroni-Urbani and Buser coefficient, and group comparisons used two-tailed Wilcoxon tests in R. Held by TCRdb, this immuneACCESS table contains in-frame sequences only and omits some clones. Under half of the omission traces to an unresolved V gene where checked; the cause of the rest is unknown. The D gene and trimming were derived from the DNA, and the V and J assignments and clone size from that table. The sample data list around 180,000 clones, and 88% of these were observed just once. The ten largest clones represent 11% of the sample.

This sample's time point label indicates: blood 4 weeks post-SBRT, at nephrectomy. The sample's treatment or condition label is to be understood as: 15 Gy SBRT to primary tumor, nephrectomy 4 weeks later. The samples were drawn from a clinical trial, where primary renal cell carcinomas were treated with 15 Gy of stereotactic body radiation therapy and then removed by nephrectomy 4 weeks afterward. To track tumor-enriched clonotypes, serial peripheral blood was sampled from radiation-treated patients at baseline and at 2 weeks and 4 weeks after SBRT. Renal cell carcinoma with clear cell pathology was present in all patients. The QIAamp DNA Blood Mini Kit (Qiagen) was used to prepare genomic DNA for TCR sequencing. The analyses included just those samples that passed every quality control check. The source of this sequence is a woman between 50 and 59 years old with renal cell carcinoma. Source: blood, taken from a patient whose treatment included radiotherapy and nephrectomy.

The CDR3 reads CASRSLARTGKNTEAFF. The DNA sequence is TGTGCCAGCCGTTCCTTGGCCCGGACGGGGAAGAACACTGAAGCTTTCTTT. This sequence uses TRBV27 and TRBJ1-1; the D gene cannot be named for sure. Counted from cysteine to phenylalanine, this CDR3 has 17 amino acids. The DNA shown is the 51-base CDR3, in frame from base 1. The germline V gene (reference sequence) provides CDR1 MNHEY and CDR2 SMNVEV. The junction carries 23 bases between V and J, which are trimmed by 8 bases and 1 base respectively.